The 2 T cell receptor beta chains below were found in one sample sequenced in a study of T-cell reconstitution after alpha-beta-depleted transplantation in children. Preparation of the TCRbeta library involved a method that used unique molecular identifiers. TCRdb redid the calling of the PCR reads with MiXCR, one entry per CDR3 protein. The sample has 440,000 or so distinct CDR3 sequences, around two fifths seen once; the top ten hold under 35%. The input for sequencing was PBMCs, taken before TCRalphabeta/CD19-depleted stem cell transplant. The source is a girl aged 2 to 9 with aplastic anemia, due to receive a stem cell transplant.

This rearrangement joins TRBV5-6 to TRBJ1-4; no reliable D call. The CDR3 totals 14 residues. CDR1 SGHDT and CDR2 YYEEEE come from the germline V gene. V lost 0 bases, J lost 7 bases, and 10 bases lay in between. The CDR3 nucleotides read TGTGCCAGCAGCTTGGTTTCGGCCCGTGAAAAACTGTTTTTT. This codes for CASSLVSAREKLFF.

V and J are TRBV6-5 and TRBJ2-3; TRBD2 is a possible D gene (6 bases). The length of the CDR3 is 17 residues. The germline V gene encodes CDR1 MNHEY and CDR2 SVGAGI. V shed 0 bases and J shed 0 bases, with 13 bases lying between them. The CDR3, as DNA: TGTGCCAGCAGTTACTCGCGGGACTGGTCTAGCACAGATACGCAGTATTTT. This translates into CASSYSRDWSSTDTQYF.